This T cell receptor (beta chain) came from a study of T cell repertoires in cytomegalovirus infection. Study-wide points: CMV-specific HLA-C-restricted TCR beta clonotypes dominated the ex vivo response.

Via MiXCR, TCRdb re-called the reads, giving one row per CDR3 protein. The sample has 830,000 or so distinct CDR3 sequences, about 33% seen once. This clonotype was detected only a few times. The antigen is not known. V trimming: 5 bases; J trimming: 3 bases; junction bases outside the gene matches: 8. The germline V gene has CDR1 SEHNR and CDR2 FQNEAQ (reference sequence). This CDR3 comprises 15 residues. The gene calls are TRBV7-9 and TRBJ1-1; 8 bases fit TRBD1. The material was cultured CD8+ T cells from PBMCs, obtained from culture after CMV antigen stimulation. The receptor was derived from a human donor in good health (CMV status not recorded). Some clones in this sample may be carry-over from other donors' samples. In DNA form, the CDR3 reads TGTGCCAGCAGCGGACGGACAGGGAACCACACTGAAGCTTTCTTT. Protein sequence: CASSGRTGNHTEAFF.